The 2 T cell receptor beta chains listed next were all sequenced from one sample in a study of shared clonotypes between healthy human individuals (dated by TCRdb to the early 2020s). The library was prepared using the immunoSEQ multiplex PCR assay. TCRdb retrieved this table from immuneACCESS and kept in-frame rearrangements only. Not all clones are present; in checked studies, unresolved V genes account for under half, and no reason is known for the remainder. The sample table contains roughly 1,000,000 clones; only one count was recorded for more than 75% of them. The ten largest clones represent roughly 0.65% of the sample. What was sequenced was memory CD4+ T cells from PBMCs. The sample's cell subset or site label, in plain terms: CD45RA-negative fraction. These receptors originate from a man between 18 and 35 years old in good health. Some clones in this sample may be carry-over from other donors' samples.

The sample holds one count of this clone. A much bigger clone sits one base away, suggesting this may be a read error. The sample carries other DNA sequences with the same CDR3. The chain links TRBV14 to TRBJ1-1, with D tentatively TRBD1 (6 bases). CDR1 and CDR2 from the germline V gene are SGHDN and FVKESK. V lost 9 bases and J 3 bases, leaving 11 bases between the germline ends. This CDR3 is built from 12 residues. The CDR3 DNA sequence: TGTGCCAGTGGGGGGCCCTACACTGAAGCTTTCTTT. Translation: CASGGPYTEAFF.

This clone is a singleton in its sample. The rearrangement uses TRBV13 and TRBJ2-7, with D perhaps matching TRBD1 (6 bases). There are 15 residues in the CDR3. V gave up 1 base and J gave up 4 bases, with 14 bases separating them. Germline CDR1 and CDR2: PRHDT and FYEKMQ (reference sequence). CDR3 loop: CASSLEGQGTYEQYF. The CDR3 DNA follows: TGTGCCAGCAGCTTAGAGGGTCAGGGGACGTACGAGCAGTACTTC.